This T cell receptor beta chain was identified during a study of blood T cell repertoires in COVID-19. Points on this clone: At one end the junction does not follow the germline gene, possibly because of a read error. Other DNA sequences in the same sample also yield this CDR3.

Authors' methods: Estimates of nucleated cell counts were drawn from the amplification of reference gene primers. Sequencing used immunoSEQ multiplex PCR; TCRdb keeps in-frame clones, though not all of them. V, J and clone size reflect that table, while D and trimming were determined from the DNA. The table shows about 190,000 clones, with 80% occurring only once. This CDR3 comprises 12 residues. Germline loops: CDR1 SGHDT, CDR2 YYEEEE. Sequencing input: peripheral blood. The rearrangement uses TRBV5-6 and TRBJ1-1, with D perhaps matching TRBD1 (6 bases). The receptor comes from a man in his sixties with acute or convalescent COVID-19. CDR3 protein: CASSVRTGRGFF. The DNA for the CDR3 is TGCGCCAGCAGCGTTCGTACAGGCAGGGGTTTCTTT.